A single TCR beta chain is shown here with its context. Relative to the germline gene, one junction end is altered; a read error may explain this. The CDR3 extends over 16 amino acids. The germline gives CDR1 SEHNR, CDR2 FQNEAQ (reference sequence). This sample is drawn from a study of blood T cell repertoires in COVID-19. About the research overall: Researchers got acute and convalescent COVID-19 samples from the United States, Italy and Spain. Sample material is recorded as cDNA or gDNA derived from T cells, B-cell-depleted T cells, or PBMCs.

In the authors' methods: Reference gene primers were amplified, and this amplification served to estimate nucleated cell counts. Sequencing used immunoSEQ multiplex PCR; TCRdb keeps in-frame clones, though not all of them. V, J and clone size were drawn from that table, and D and trimming were deduced from the DNA. The table has about 240,000 clones, roughly 82% seen once. Input material: peripheral blood. This sequence was found in a woman in her seventies with acute or convalescent COVID-19. V usage is TRBV7-9 and J usage is TRBJ2-7, with 12 positions matching TRBD1. The CDR3 coding sequence is TGTGCCAGCAGTCAGAGCGCCGGGACAGGGGGCGTTGGGGTGAACTTC. Amino acids: CASSQSAGTGGVGVNF.